What follows are 30 T cell receptor beta chains derived from one specimen sequenced in a study of monozygotic twins with cystic fibrosis. The method was immunoSEQ multiplex PCR; TCRdb's version includes in-frame clones alone and lacks a portion of them. Here the sample spans over 30,000 clones, approximately 67% being singletons. Sequencing was performed on blood. The receptors were gathered from a girl between 5 and 17 years old with cystic fibrosis.

The chain employs TRBV6-5 and TRBJ1-1, with a tentative D call TRBD1 (6 bases). The germline CDR1 and CDR2 sequences are MNHEY and SVGAGI. This CDR3 comprises 13 residues. Trimming removed 7 bases from V and 3 bases from J, with 12 bases in between. Written as DNA, the CDR3 is TGTGCCAGCAAGGGCAGGGGATACACTGAAGCTTTCTTT. Protein product: CASKGRGYTEAFF.

This chain connects TRBV14 to TRBJ1-1; possibly TRBD1 for D (5 bases). The CDR3 runs to 14 residues. Germline lookup yields CDR1 SGHDN and CDR2 FVKESK. V dropped 0 bases and J dropped 6 bases, with 11 bases sitting between them. The CDR3 coding sequence is TGTGCCAGCAGCCAAGAATGGGGGTACGCTGAAGCTTTCTTT. It specifies CASSQEWGYAEAFF. The full variable domain, with the rest looked up from reference TRBV14 and TRBJ1-1, is EAGVTQFPSHSVIEKGQTVTLRCDPISGHDNLYWYRRVMGKEIKFLLHFVKESKQDESGMPNNRFLAERTGGTYSTLKVQPAELEDSGVYFCASSQEWGYAEAFFGQGTRLTVV.

The CDR3 DNA follows: TGTGCCAGCAGTTTAGGGGGGACAGGTGGTGAAAAACTGTTTTTT. Protein product: CASSLGGTGGEKLFF. This rearrangement joins TRBV28 to TRBJ1-4, with 8 bases fitting TRBD1. Per the germline V gene, CDR1 is MDHEN and CDR2 is SYDVKM. With V trimmed by 2 bases and J by 7 bases, 6 bases remained unmatched. The CDR3 runs to 15 residues. Combining the CDR3 with reference TRBV28 and TRBJ1-4 gives the whole variable domain DVKVTQSSRYLVKRTGEKVFLECVQDMDHENMFWYRQDPGLGLRLIYFSYDVKMKEKGDIPEGYSVSREKKERFSLILESASTNQTSMYLCASSLGGTGGEKLFFGSGTQLSVL.

The chain couples TRBV4-3 to TRBJ2-1; possibly TRBD1 for D (7 bases). The V end lost 0 bases, the J end lost 8 bases, and 11 bases lay between the germline ends. The germline V gene has CDR1 LGHNA and CDR2 YSLEER. The CDR3 has 14 residues. The CDR3 DNA reads TGCGCCAGCAGCCAAGAGAGGAGGGGGCATGAGCAGTTCTTC. Its protein product is CASSQERRGHEQFF.

This clone occurred a few times. V is TRBV19 and J is TRBJ1-5; no clear D. Looked up from germline, CDR1 is LNHDA and CDR2 is SQIVND (reference sequence). The CDR3 is made up of 14 amino acids. V shed 7 bases and J shed 3 bases, with 13 bases lying between them. CDR3 DNA: TGTGCCAGTACCCGAGTGGGATCCAATCAGCCCCAGCATTTT. It is translated as CASTRVGSNQPQHF.

This rearrangement joins TRBV11-1 to TRBJ2-1; D not resolved. CDR1 is SGHAT and CDR2 is FQDESV in the germline V gene (reference sequence). The CDR3 runs to 14 residues. Trimming left V 4 bases short and J 0 bases short, with 7 bases between. As DNA, the CDR3 is TGTGCCAGCAGCTCGCCACCCTCCTACAATGAGCAGTTCTTC. Translation: CASSSPPSYNEQFF.

The chain is built from TRBV27 and TRBJ1-2; D is undetermined. The V gene lost 3 bases and the J gene lost 2 bases, with 19 bases spanning the gap. The CDR3 is made up of 17 amino acids. Germline CDR1 and CDR2: MNHEY and SMNVEV (reference sequence). CDR3: CASSFTLKRGLNYGYTF. Written as DNA, the CDR3 is TGTGCCAGCAGTTTTACCTTAAAGCGCGGTCTCAACTATGGCTACACCTTC.

The V call is TRBV5-4, the J call TRBJ2-7, with 9 positions matching TRBD1. Germline values: CDR1 SGHNT, CDR2 YYREEE (reference sequence). This CDR3 is 16 amino acids long. V shed 1 base, J shed 4 bases, and the junction held 9 bases outside the gene matches. The CDR3 DNA sequence: TGTGCCAGCAGCTTGCTATTTGGGGACAGGGCATACGAGCAGTACGTC. The encoded protein is CASSLLFGDRAYEQYV.

This clone was seen more than once but under ten times. The rearrangement links TRBV5-1 to TRBJ1-2; tentatively, D is TRBD1 (5 bases). Trimming shortened V by 3 bases and J by 8 bases, and 17 bases separated the two germline ends. CDR3 length: 14 amino acids. CDR1 and CDR2 from the germline V gene are SGHRS and YFSETQ. The CDR3 protein is CASSSTGLTGGYTF. As DNA, the CDR3 is TGCGCCAGCAGCTCTACAGGACTGACGGGAGGCTACACCTTC.

This chain uses TRBV7-2 with TRBJ2-1; TRBD2 agrees at 13 bases. J gave up 7 bases and V 4 bases, and 7 bases lay outside the gene matches. The CDR3 runs to 16 residues. In germline, CDR1 is SGHTA, CDR2 FQGNSA. The CDR3 DNA is TGTGCCAGCAGCTACTTGACTAGCGGGAGGATGAATGAGCAGTTCTTC. Translation gives CASSYLTSGRMNEQFF. Full variable domain (missing parts from reference TRBV7-2 and TRBJ2-1): GAGVSQSPSNKVTEKGKDVELRCDPISGHTALYWYRQSLGQGLEFLIYFQGNSAPDKSGLPSDRFSAERTGGSVSTLTIQRTQQEDSAVYLCASSYLTSGRMNEQFFGPGTRLTVL.

This CDR3 is CASSLDREQPQHF. In DNA, the CDR3 is TGTGCCAGCAGCTTAGACAGGGAACAGCCCCAGCATTTT. The V and J genes are TRBV7-2 and TRBJ1-5; tentative D call: TRBD1 (6 bases). The CDR3 length is 13 residues. CDR1 is SGHTA and CDR2 is FQGNSA in the germline V gene. Trimming pared 1 base from V and 7 bases from J, leaving 8 bases between.

The rearrangement links TRBV13 to TRBJ1-5; TRBD1 matches at 9 bases. Looked up from germline, CDR1 is PRHDT and CDR2 is FYEKMQ (reference sequence). V gave up 0 bases and J gave up 11 bases; unmatched junction bases: 8. CDR3 size: 15 residues. CDR3 amino acids: CASSLGGQGLRAQHF. The CDR3 DNA follows: TGTGCCAGCAGCTTAGGGGGACAGGGTCTCAGGGCCCAGCATTTT.

In this sample, this clone turned up a few times. The conserved final phenylalanine or tryptophan is absent from the CDR3, which likely points to a read error. Because the CDR3's place on the DNA is in doubt, the DNA is left out and the CDR3 is given as listed by TCRdb. CDR3: CASRLGSL. The genes are TRBV7-3 and TRBJ1-1. A total of 8 residues make up the CDR3, ends included. Per the germline V gene, CDR1 is SGHTA and CDR2 is FQGTGA.

The gene calls are TRBV30 and TRBJ2-3; D gene uncertain. V shed 7 bases and J shed 2 bases, with 10 bases lying between them. Germline V gene sequence: CDR1 GTSNPN, CDR2 SVGIG (reference sequence). The CDR3 contains 12 residues. This CDR3 reads CAFDLNTDTQYF. The DNA of the CDR3 is TGTGCCTTTGACCTAAACACAGATACGCAGTATTTT.

The rearrangement joins TRBV14 to TRBJ2-2; possibly TRBD2 for D (5 bases). CDR1 SGHDN and CDR2 FVKESK come from the germline V gene. The germline V and J ends were trimmed by 11 bases and 7 bases, with 17 bases remaining between them. CDR3 size: 13 residues. In DNA form, the CDR3 reads TGTGCCTCAACTCGGACTGCAATCGGGGAGCTGTTTTTT. Translation gives CASTRTAIGELFF.

The genes are TRBV10-3 and TRBJ2-6; 11 positions agree with TRBD1. The trim removed 0 bases at V and 2 bases at J, leaving 6 bases unmatched. This CDR3 has 19 amino acids. Germline CDR1 and CDR2: ENHRY and SYGVKD. CDR3 protein: CAISESGPGQGAGANVLTF. DNA for the CDR3: TGTGCCATCAGTGAGTCTGGCCCGGGACAGGGGGCTGGGGCCAACGTCCTGACTTTC.

This clone showed up just a few times. This chain links TRBV7-9 with TRBJ1-1, with 7 nucleotides matching TRBD1. The CDR3 is 14 amino acids. The J segment lost 4 bases and the V segment lost 5 bases, leaving 7 bases of the junction unmatched. From germline, CDR1 is SEHNR and CDR2 FQNEAQ (reference sequence). The CDR3 nucleotides read TGTGCCAGCAGCCACGACAGGGCAGGCACTGAAGCTTTCTTT. It codes for CASSHDRAGTEAFF.

The chain joins TRBV13 to TRBJ1-2, with D uncertain. CDR1 is PRHDT and CDR2 is FYEKMQ in the germline V gene (reference sequence). The CDR3 loop spans 12 amino acids. V lost 4 bases and J 8 bases, leaving 11 bases between the germline ends. The CDR3 nucleotides are TGTGCCAGCAGCTCGGAATCGGAAGGCTACACCTTC. As protein: CASSSESEGYTF. Based on the CDR3 plus reference TRBV13 and TRBJ1-2, the full variable domain is AAGVIQSPRHLIKEKRETATLKCYPIPRHDTVYWYQQGPGQDPQFLISFYEKMQSDKGSIPDRFSAQQFSDYHSELNMSSLELGDSALYFCASSSESEGYTFGSGTRLTVV.

J is TRBJ2-7 and V is TRBV5-6, with TRBD2 matching 8 bases. The CDR3 loop spans 15 amino acids. The germline CDR1 and CDR2 sequences are SGHDT and YYEEEE. V was clipped by 0 bases and J by 6 bases; unmatched bases: 8. CDR3 sequence reads: CASSLDPGGPGEQYF. The CDR3 DNA reads TGTGCCAGCAGCTTGGATCCGGGAGGGCCGGGCGAGCAGTACTTC.

The chain uses TRBV28 and TRBJ1-1; 8 bases line up with TRBD1. Per the germline V gene, CDR1 is MDHEN and CDR2 is SYDVKM. Unmatched junction bases numbered 8, after V lost 7 bases and J lost 7 bases. The CDR3 totals 13 residues. In DNA, the CDR3 is TGTGCCAGCATACTCCAGGGGGCAGATGAAGCTTTCTTT. Translated: CASILQGADEAFF.

The chain carries TRBV28 and TRBJ1-2; 7 nucleotides agree with TRBD1. After removal of 3 bases from V and 4 bases from J, the junction contained 5 bases not matched to a gene. The CDR3 has 14 amino acids. Germline CDR1 is MDHEN and CDR2 is SYDVKM. The CDR3 nucleotides read TGTGCCAGCAGTTTTCGGAGACAGGGCTATGGCTACACCTTC. This encodes CASSFRRQGYGYTF.

The rearrangement uses TRBV29-1 and TRBJ2-1; perhaps D is TRBD1 or TRBD2 (6 bases each). Deletions cut 3 bases from V and 6 bases from J, with 9 bases between. Germline CDR1 is SQVTM and CDR2 is ANQGSEA. The CDR3 covers 12 residues. This CDR3 is CSVEGGSNEQFF. In nucleotides, the CDR3 is TGCAGCGTTGAGGGGGGCTCCAATGAGCAGTTCTTC.

This chain uses TRBV7-2 with TRBJ2-1, with a weak D call TRBD2 (5 bases). The CDR3 contains 14 residues. Per germline, CDR1 SGHTA and CDR2 FQGNSA. Trimming took off 4 bases at V and 6 bases at J, with 13 bases between the two ends. The CDR3 DNA sequence: TGTGCCAGCAGCTGGCTCCCTAGCATCAATGAGCAGTTCTTC. This encodes CASSWLPSINEQFF.

The genes are TRBV7-2 and TRBJ2-7, with D perhaps TRBD2 (6 bases). The CDR3 spans 18 residues. CDR1 is SGHTA, CDR2 FQGNSA, per germline. V dropped 5 bases and J dropped 3 bases, with 26 bases sitting between them. The CDR3: CASSPPFGRGQGGYEQYF. CDR3 nucleotides: TGTGCCAGCAGCCCACCCTTCGGTCGGGGCCAGGGAGGCTACGAGCAGTACTTC.

The J gene is TRBJ2-1, the V gene TRBV19; no clear D gene. Per germline, CDR1 LNHDA and CDR2 SQIVND (reference sequence). With 8 bases removed from V and 6 bases from J, the gap between germline ends came to 8 bases. The CDR3 spans 11 residues. The CDR3 loop is CASGLGNEQFF. CDR3 nucleotides: TGTGCCAGTGGATTGGGCAATGAGCAGTTCTTC.

This chain joins TRBV27 and TRBJ2-1; TRBD2 matches 11 bases. Germline V gene data show CDR1 as MNHEY and CDR2 as SMNVEV (reference sequence). V was clipped by 5 bases and J by 12 bases; unmatched bases: 9. The CDR3 is 14 amino acids. CDR3 in DNA: TGTGCCAGCAGTCCGGGGCCTAGCGGGAGGTGGCAGTTCTTC. Protein: CASSPGPSGRWQFF.

The CDR3 DNA reads as TGTGCCACCAGCAGTTTCTGGCAATCTGGGGCCAACGTCCTGACTTTC. Its protein product is CATSSFWQSGANVLTF. The chain is built from TRBV15 and TRBJ2-6, with D uncertain. The CDR3 is made up of 16 amino acids. The germline V and J ends were trimmed by 3 bases and 1 base, with 10 bases remaining between them. Germline CDR1 LNHNV, CDR2 YYDKDF (reference sequence).

This chain links TRBV9 with TRBJ2-3; the match to TRBD2 covers 12 bases. Germline values: CDR1 SGDLS, CDR2 YYNGEE. This CDR3 has 16 residues. V lost 3 bases to trimming and J lost 5 bases; unmatched junction nucleotides: 7. CDR3 region: CASSARLAGVLDTQYF. DNA for the CDR3: TGTGCCAGCAGCGCAAGACTAGCGGGAGTTCTAGATACGCAGTATTTT. The variable domain in full, with the rest retrieved from reference TRBV9 and TRBJ2-3, is DSGVTQTPKHLITATGQRVTLRCSPRSGDLSVYWYQQSLDQGLQFLIQYYNGEERAKGNILERFSAQQFPDLHSELNLSSLELGDSALYFCASSARLAGVLDTQYFGPGTRLTVL.

This clone was seen only a few times. This rearrangement joins TRBV28 to TRBJ1-1; D remains ambiguous. Germline assignment: CDR1 MDHEN and CDR2 SYDVKM. V lost 3 bases to trimming and J lost 2 bases, with 4 bases between them. CDR3 length: 12 amino acids. CDR3 DNA: TGTGCCAGCAGTTTGGGCAACACTGAAGCTTTCTTT. Amino acid sequence: CASSLGNTEAFF.

The chain combines TRBV11-2 with TRBJ1-1; no definite D call. This CDR3 comprises 14 residues. Germline CDR1 SGHAT, CDR2 FQNNGV. V was cut by 0 bases and J by 3 bases, with 8 bases left in between. The CDR3 nucleotides are TGTGCCAGCAGCTTAGAGTTCGGATACACTGAAGCTTTCTTT. Encoded protein: CASSLEFGYTEAFF.